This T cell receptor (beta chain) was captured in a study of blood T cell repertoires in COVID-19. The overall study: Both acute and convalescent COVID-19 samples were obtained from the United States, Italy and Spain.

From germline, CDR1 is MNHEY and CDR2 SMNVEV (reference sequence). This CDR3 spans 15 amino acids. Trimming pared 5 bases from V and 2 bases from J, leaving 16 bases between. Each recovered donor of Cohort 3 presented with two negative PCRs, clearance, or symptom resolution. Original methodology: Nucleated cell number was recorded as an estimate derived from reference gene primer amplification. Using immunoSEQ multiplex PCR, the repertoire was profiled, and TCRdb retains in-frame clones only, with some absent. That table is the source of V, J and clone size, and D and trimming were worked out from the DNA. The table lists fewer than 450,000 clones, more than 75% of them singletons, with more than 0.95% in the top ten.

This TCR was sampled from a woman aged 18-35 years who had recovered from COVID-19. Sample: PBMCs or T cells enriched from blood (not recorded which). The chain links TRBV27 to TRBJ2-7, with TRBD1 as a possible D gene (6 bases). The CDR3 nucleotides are TGTGCCAGCAGTCCGGACAGAGAACGAACCTACGAGCAGTACTTC. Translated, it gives CASSPDRERTYEQYF.